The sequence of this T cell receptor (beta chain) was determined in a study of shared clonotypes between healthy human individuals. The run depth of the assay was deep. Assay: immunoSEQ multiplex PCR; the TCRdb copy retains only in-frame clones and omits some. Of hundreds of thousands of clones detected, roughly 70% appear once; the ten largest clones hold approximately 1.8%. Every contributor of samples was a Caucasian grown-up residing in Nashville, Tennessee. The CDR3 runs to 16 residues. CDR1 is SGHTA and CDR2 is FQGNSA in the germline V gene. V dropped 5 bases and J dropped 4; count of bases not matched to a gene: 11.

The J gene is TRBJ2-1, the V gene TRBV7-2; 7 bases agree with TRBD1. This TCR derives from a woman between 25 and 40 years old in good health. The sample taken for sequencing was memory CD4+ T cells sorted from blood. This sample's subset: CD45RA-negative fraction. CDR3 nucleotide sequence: TGTGCCAGCAGCGGACGGACAGGACACCGATACAATGAGCAGTTCTTC. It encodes CASSGRTGHRYNEQFF.